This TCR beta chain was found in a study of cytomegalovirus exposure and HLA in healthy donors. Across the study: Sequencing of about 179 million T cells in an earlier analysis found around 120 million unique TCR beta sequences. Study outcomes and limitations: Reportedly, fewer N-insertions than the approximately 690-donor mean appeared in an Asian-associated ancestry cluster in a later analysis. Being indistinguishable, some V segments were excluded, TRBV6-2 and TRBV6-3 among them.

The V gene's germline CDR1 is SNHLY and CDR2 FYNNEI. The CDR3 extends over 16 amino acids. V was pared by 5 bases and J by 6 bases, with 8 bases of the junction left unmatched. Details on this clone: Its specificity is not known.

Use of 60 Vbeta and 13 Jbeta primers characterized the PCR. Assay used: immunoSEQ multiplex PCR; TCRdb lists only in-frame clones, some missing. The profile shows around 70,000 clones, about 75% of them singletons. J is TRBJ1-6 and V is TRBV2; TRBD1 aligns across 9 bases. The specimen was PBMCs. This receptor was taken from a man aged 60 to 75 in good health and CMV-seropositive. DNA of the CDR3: TGTGCCAGCAGTCCTCAACAGGGGGCTAGTAATTCACCCCTCCACTTT. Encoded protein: CASSPQQGASNSPLHF. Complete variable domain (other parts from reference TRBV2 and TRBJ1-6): EPEVTQTPSHQVTQMGQEVILRCVPISNHLYFYWYRQILGQKVEFLVSFYNNEISEKSEIFDDQFSVERPDGSNFTLKIRSTKLEDSAMYFCASSPQQGASNSPLHFGNGTRLTVT.